This T cell receptor (beta chain) was found in a study of blood T cell repertoires in COVID-19. The CDR3 sequence is 16 residues long. The V gene's germline CDR1 is SGDLS and CDR2 YYNGEE. V gave up 5 bases and J gave up 4 bases, with 21 bases separating them. This clone was seen a handful of times. Original processing notes: It was from reference gene primer amplification that nucleated cell counts were estimated. TCRdb keeps only in-frame clones here, not all; method: immunoSEQ multiplex PCR. The DNA gave D and trimming, while V, J and clone size come from that table. The table shows about 200,000 clones, with around 81% occurring only once.

The sequence was collected from a woman aged 45-65 years with acute COVID-19. The sample comprised PBMCs or T cells enriched from blood (not recorded which). The genes are TRBV9 and TRBJ1-1; D might be TRBD1 (6 bases). The CDR3 DNA sequence: TGTGCCAGCAGTGGGGGCGCTTCCGGTCAGGGCACTGAAGCTTTCTTT. It is translated as CASSGGASGQGTEAFF.